These T cell receptor beta chains were read from a single sample in a study of blood T cell repertoires in COVID-19. Libraries were prepared by immunoSEQ multiplex PCR; TCRdb keeps only in-frame clonotypes and omits some of them. The data hold 350,000 to 400,000 clones, with approximately 84% observed a single time. The specimen sequenced was PBMCs or T cells enriched from blood (not recorded which). These receptors originate from a woman in her 30s who had recovered from COVID-19. Each CDR3 is given with its conserved first and last residue. A D gene is named only where the DNA matches it firmly. For some rows the clone size is stated as once, few or many, or as a class when expanded; others skip it.

>TRBJ1-1|TRBV2|few|TRBD1
TGTGCCAGCAGAAGGACAGGGAGGAACACTGAAGCTTTCTTT
CASRRTGRNTEAFF
>TRBJ2-3|TRBV7-8|few|TRBD1
TGTGCCAGCCTTACAGGGGCTAGCACAGATACGCAGTATTTT
CASLTGASTDTQYF
>TRBJ2-3|TRBV7-9|.|.
TGTGCCAGCAGCCGCCCCCAGGACACAGATACGCAGTATTTT
CASSRPQDTDTQYF
>TRBJ1-2|TRBV15|.|.
TGTGCCACCAGCAGAGCAGGGTATCGGTATGGCTACACCTTC
CATSRAGYRYGYTF
>TRBJ2-3|TRBV9|.|TRBD1
TGTGCCAGCAGCCCAGGACAGGATGCAGATACGCAGTATTTT
CASSPGQDADTQYF
>TRBJ2-7|TRBV11-2|few|.
TGTGCCAGCAGCTTAGCGGGTTTTGTGTATTACGAGCAGTACTTC
CASSLAGFVYYEQYF
>TRBJ2-1|TRBV10-3|.|TRBD2
TGTGCCATCAGTGAGCCCGGACTAGCGGGAGCGAATGAGCAGTTCTTC
CAISEPGLAGANEQFF
>TRBJ2-2|TRBV11-3|.|TRBD1
TGTGCCAGCAGATCAACCCTCGGGACAGGTGAAGCCGGGGAGCTGTTTTTT
CASRSTLGTGEAGELFF
>TRBJ2-5|TRBV5-5|.|TRBD2
TGTGCCAGCGTTCTAGCGGGTATCCAAGAGACCCAGTACTTC
CASVLAGIQETQYF
>TRBJ2-2|TRBV12-5|once|TRBD2
TGTGCTAGTGGTTTTCTAGCGGGGGGGCCAGGGGAGCTGTTTTTT
CASGFLAGGPGELFF
>TRBJ1-6|TRBV7-2|.|.
TGTGCCAGCAGCTTACGGGGTCTTATGTCCTATAATTCACCCCTCCACTTT
CASSLRGLMSYNSPLHF
>TRBJ1-3|TRBV5-6|.|.
TGTGCCAGCAGCTACCCACCAGGCGCCTCTGGAAACACCATATATTTT
CASSYPPGASGNTIYF
>TRBJ2-1|TRBV2|.|TRBD2
TGTGCCAGCTCTAGCGGGAGGGGTGGGAATGAGCAGTTCTTC
CASSSGRGGNEQFF
>TRBJ1-2|TRBV7-2|.|.
TGTGCCAGCAGCCCAGCTGGCGGGGGGCGGGTTGGCTACACCTTC
CASSPAGGGRVGYTF
>TRBJ1-5|TRBV7-6|.|.
TGTGCCAGCAGCTTAGAGACAGGAAATCAGCCCCAGCATTTT
CASSLETGNQPQHF
>TRBJ1-4|TRBV5-1|.|.
TGCGCCAGCAGCTTGGAGGGGACTGGGGAAAAACTGTTTTTT
CASSLEGTGEKLFF